Listed here are 6 T cell receptor beta chains from one sample, sequenced in a study of cytomegalovirus exposure and HLA in healthy donors. The PCR made use of 60 Vbeta and 13 Jbeta primers. Method: immunoSEQ multiplex PCR; TCRdb's copy keeps in-frame clones and lacks some. The sample contains around 97,000 clones, about a tenth of which appear only once. The source material was PBMCs. Every receptor here comes from a man aged 50-59 years in good health and CMV-seropositive.

This rearrangement joins TRBV30 to TRBJ2-4; tentative D call: TRBD1 (6 bases). Germline CDR1 is GTSNPN and CDR2 is SVGIG (reference sequence). The CDR3 loop spans 13 amino acids. V lost 7 bases and J 0 bases, leaving 10 bases between the germline ends. CDR3 in amino acids: CAYGQLAKNIQYF. The CDR3 nucleotides are TGTGCCTATGGACAGTTAGCCAAAAACATTCAGTACTTC.

This clone was observed a handful of times. The V call is TRBV29-1, the J call TRBJ2-5, with D maybe TRBD2 (6 bases). The CDR3 loop spans 12 amino acids. Trimming stripped 6 bases from V and 5 bases from J, with 13 bases between. Germline CDR1 SQVTM, CDR2 ANQGSEA. The CDR3 DNA sequence: TGCAGCGTGGGGGGTGAGGTGGAGACCCAGTACTTC. This encodes CSVGGEVETQYF. The full variable domain, in which reference TRBV29-1 and TRBJ2-5 provide the parts outside the CDR3, is SAVISQKPSRDICQRGTSLTIQCQVDSQVTMMFWYRQQPGQSLTLIATANQGSEATYESGFVIDKFPISRPNLTFSTLTVSNMSPEDSSIYLCSVGGEVETQYFGPGTRLLVL.

Only a few counts were recorded for this clone. The chain uses TRBV28 and TRBJ1-5, with D possibly matching TRBD1 (6 bases). Trimming took 4 bases from V and 0 from J, leaving 10 bases between them. Germline CDR1 is MDHEN and CDR2 is SYDVKM. The CDR3 spans 15 residues. DNA for the CDR3: TGTGCCAGCAGTTCGGACAGAAATAGCAATCAGCCCCAGCATTTT. Amino acid sequence: CASSSDRNSNQPQHF.

The chain joins TRBV28 to TRBJ2-3; 9 positions match TRBD2. Germline V gives CDR1 MDHEN, CDR2 SYDVKM. There are 15 residues in the CDR3. J gave up 4 bases and V 5 bases, and 7 bases lay outside the gene matches. CDR3 coding DNA: TGTGCCAGCAGTGCCAGGGGCGGGAGGGCAGATACGCAGTATTTT. Its protein product is CASSARGGRADTQYF.

This clone was recorded a few times. J is TRBJ1-5 and V is TRBV10-1; unclear D gene. Germline assignment: CDR1 WNHNN and CDR2 SYGVQD (reference sequence). The CDR3 is 16 residues long. With 0 bases removed from V and 0 bases from J, the gap between germline ends came to 9 bases. CDR3 protein: CASSESNPVSNQPQHF. Written as DNA, the CDR3 is TGCGCCAGCAGTGAGTCGAATCCGGTTAGCAATCAGCCCCAGCATTTT.

The chain recombines TRBV28 with TRBJ1-3; no firm D call. The CDR3 is 15 amino acids. Germline loops: CDR1 MDHEN, CDR2 SYDVKM. Trimming shortened V by 5 bases and J by 0 bases, and 11 bases separated the two germline ends. In DNA, the CDR3 is TGTGCCAGCAGTCATCACATCAGCTCTGGAAACACCATATATTTT. It encodes CASSHHISSGNTIYF. Together with reference TRBV28 and TRBJ1-3, the CDR3 gives the full variable domain: DVKVTQSSRYLVKRTGEKVFLECVQDMDHENMFWYRQDPGLGLRLIYFSYDVKMKEKGDIPEGYSVSREKKERFSLILESASTNQTSMYLCASSHHISSGNTIYFGEGSWLTVV.